The next 29 T cell receptor beta chains were all read from a single sample in a study of blood T cell repertoires in COVID-19. The data were produced by immunoSEQ multiplex PCR, yet TCRdb's version contains in-frame clones alone and is incomplete. This table has just under 150,000 clones, about 91% appearing once. The sequenced sample was peripheral blood. Receptor source: a woman aged 50 to 65 with acute or convalescent COVID-19.

This clone was detected only once. The gene calls are TRBV2 and TRBJ1-2; 9 nucleotides match TRBD1. Germline V gene sequence: CDR1 SNHLY, CDR2 FYNNEI. The CDR3 consists of 14 residues. Unmatched junction bases numbered 9, after V lost 8 bases and J lost 5 bases. Written as DNA, the CDR3 is TGTGCCAGCGTTTGGGACAGGGATACGTATGGCTACACCTTC. Amino acid sequence: CASVWDRDTYGYTF.

The chain uses TRBV6-5 and TRBJ1-3; possibly TRBD1 for D (5 bases). Germline V CDR1 and CDR2: MNHEY, SVGAGI. This CDR3 is built from 15 residues. V dropped 10 bases and J dropped 3 bases, with 19 bases sitting between them. The CDR3 loop reads CANRPDKAFGNTIYF. For the CDR3, the DNA is TGTGCCAACAGGCCAGACAAGGCCTTTGGAAACACCATATATTTT.

The chain links TRBV5-4 to TRBJ1-1; possible D gene TRBD1, 6 bases. V shed 0 bases and J shed 3 bases, with 12 bases lying between them. The CDR3 runs 15 residues. CDR1 is SGHNT, CDR2 YYREEE, per germline (reference sequence). CDR3 region: CASSLDAGADTEAFF. CDR3 DNA sequence: TGTGCCAGCAGCTTGGATGCGGGGGCGGACACTGAAGCTTTCTTT.

The chain joins TRBV29-1 to TRBJ2-3, with a weak D call TRBD2 (6 bases). V was trimmed by 5 bases and J by 0 bases, leaving 21 bases between them. Germline CDR1 is SQVTM and CDR2 is ANQGSEA. The CDR3 runs to 17 residues. This chain's CDR3 is CSVCFLEAGRSTDTQYF. CDR3 bases: TGCAGCGTTTGCTTTCTAGAGGCGGGGAGGAGCACAGATACGCAGTATTTT.

The chain carries TRBV6-5 and TRBJ2-2; TRBD1 matches at 8 bases. Germline V gene lookup returns CDR1 MNHEY and CDR2 SVGAGI. The length of the CDR3 is 16 residues. V was pared by 4 bases and J by 3 bases, with 7 bases of the junction left unmatched. CDR3 coding DNA: TGTGCCAGCAGTTTCCACAGGGGGAGCGACACCGGGGAGCTGTTTTTT. Protein: CASSFHRGSDTGELFF.

This clone came up once. The chain couples TRBV9 to TRBJ1-1; D gene unclear. CDR1 and CDR2 (germline): SGDLS, YYNGEE. V lost 3 bases, J lost 1 base, and 4 bases lay in between. The CDR3 has 12 amino acids. Here the CDR3 DNA reads TGTGCCAGCAGCGCATGGAACACTGAAGCTTTCTTT. Amino acids: CASSAWNTEAFF.

V gene TRBV12-3 or TRBV12-4 combines with J gene TRBJ2-7; D remains ambiguous. This CDR3 region has 12 residues. V lost 2 bases and J 3 bases, leaving 5 bases between the germline ends. The CDR3 bases are TGTGCCAGCAGTTTATATAGCTACGAGCAGTACTTC. Translating it yields CASSLYSYEQYF.

V and J are TRBV9 and TRBJ2-7, with D tentatively TRBD1 (6 bases). The CDR3 sequence is 14 residues long. The V gene's germline CDR1 is SGDLS and CDR2 YYNGEE. Trimming stripped 0 bases from V and 3 bases from J, with 10 bases between. CDR3 sequence: CASSVGGGHYEQYF. CDR3 DNA: TGTGCCAGCAGCGTAGGAGGGGGTCACTACGAGCAGTACTTC.

This rearrangement joins TRBV2 to TRBJ2-5; 7 nucleotides line up with TRBD2. Germline V gives CDR1 SNHLY, CDR2 FYNNEI. The CDR3 totals 15 residues. Trimming removed 3 bases from V and 0 bases from J; junction bases left unmatched: 4. CDR3 region: CASSDRRGNQETQYF. CDR3 bases: TGTGCCAGCAGTGACCGGCGGGGGAACCAAGAGACCCAGTACTTC. Using reference TRBV2 and TRBJ2-5 for the parts outside the CDR3, the full variable domain is EPEVTQTPSHQVTQMGQEVILRCVPISNHLYFYWYRQILGQKVEFLVSFYNNEISEKSEIFDDQFSVERPDGSNFTLKIRSTKLEDSAMYFCASSDRRGNQETQYFGPGTRLLVL.

V usage is TRBV3-1 (or the pseudogene TRBV3-2) and J usage is TRBJ1-5; tentative D call: TRBD1 (6 bases). Deletions cut 0 bases from V and 0 bases from J, with 9 bases between. The CDR3 consists of 16 residues. From germline, CDR1 is LGHDT and CDR2 YNNKEL (reference sequence). As DNA, the CDR3 is TGTGCCAGCAGCCAAGACGCAGGGGCTAGCAATCAGCCCCAGCATTTT. Encoded protein: CASSQDAGASNQPQHF.

The chain recombines TRBV28 with TRBJ1-1; 10 bases map to TRBD1. This CDR3 has 16 amino acids. Germline V CDR1 and CDR2: MDHEN, SYDVKM. V was clipped by 4 bases and J by 7 bases; unmatched bases: 12. CDR3 in amino acids: CASSSPLRDRGGEAFF. The CDR3 nucleotides are TGTGCCAGCAGTTCGCCCCTCCGGGACAGGGGTGGTGAAGCTTTCTTT. Using reference TRBV28 and TRBJ1-1 for the parts outside the CDR3, the full variable domain is DVKVTQSSRYLVKRTGEKVFLECVQDMDHENMFWYRQDPGLGLRLIYFSYDVKMKEKGDIPEGYSVSREKKERFSLILESASTNQTSMYLCASSSPLRDRGGEAFFGQGTRLTVV.

CDR3 amino acids: CAWSSTGSGNTIYF. In DNA form, the CDR3 reads TGTGCCTGGAGTTCTACAGGATCTGGAAACACCATATATTTT. The chain carries TRBV30 and TRBJ1-3; D is perhaps TRBD1 (5 bases). The CDR3 has 14 residues. The germline gives CDR1 GTSNPN, CDR2 SVGIG (reference sequence). V was pared by 2 bases and J by 1 base, with 9 bases between.

The chain couples TRBV5-5 to TRBJ2-3; 10 nucleotides line up with TRBD1. The CDR3 consists of 16 residues. Germline loops: CDR1 SGHKS, CDR2 YYEKEE (reference sequence). After removal of 1 base from V and 1 base from J, the junction contained 3 bases not matched to a gene. In DNA form, the CDR3 reads TGTGCCAGCAGCTTGCGAGGGACAGGGGGCACAGATACGCAGTATTTT. Translating gives CASSLRGTGGTDTQYF.

This chain uses TRBV7-9 with TRBJ1-2, with TRBD1 as a possible D gene (5 bases). The CDR3 is 17 amino acids. V lost 1 base and J lost 0, with 15 bases in between. CDR1 is SEHNR, CDR2 FQNEAQ, per germline (reference sequence). CDR3 in DNA: TGTGCCAGCAGCTTAGGGAGGGACTTAATAACTAACTATGGCTACACCTTC. Amino acid sequence: CASSLGRDLITNYGYTF.

Only a few counts were recorded for this clone. V is TRBV4-1 and J is TRBJ2-7, with unresolved D. The germline CDR1 and CDR2 sequences are MGHRA and YSYEKL. This CDR3 is built from 15 residues. Between the trimmed V and J ends, which lost 2 bases and 2 bases, there was a span of 13 bases. The CDR3 DNA reads as TGCGCCAGCAGCCAACGAGACTCTAATACCTACGAGCAGTACTTC. Amino acid sequence: CASSQRDSNTYEQYF.

The chain employs TRBV9 and TRBJ2-7, with TRBD2 matching over 15 bases. The germline gives CDR1 SGDLS, CDR2 YYNGEE. Trimming took 4 bases from V and 5 from J; bases not matched to a gene: 4. The CDR3 is 15 residues long. CDR3 sequence: CASSPWTSGGDEQYF. The DNA of the CDR3 is TGTGCCAGCAGCCCTTGGACTAGCGGGGGGGACGAGCAGTACTTC.

The chain uses TRBV27 and TRBJ2-7; D may be TRBD1 (6 bases). The CDR3 is 14 residues long. Germline lookup yields CDR1 MNHEY and CDR2 SMNVEV (reference sequence). Trimming left V 6 bases short and J 4 bases short, with 16 bases between. In DNA, the CDR3 is TGTGCCAGCAGGCCACCAGGGACATTGTACGAGCAGTACTTC. The encoded protein is CASRPPGTLYEQYF.

V usage is TRBV6-1 and J usage is TRBJ1-5, with a weak D call TRBD1 (6 bases). V lost 2 bases, J lost 5 bases, and 16 bases lay in between. This CDR3 spans 16 amino acids. Germline lookup yields CDR1 MNHNS and CDR2 SASEGT. The CDR3 is CASSEYRVKRDQPQHF. The CDR3 DNA reads TGTGCCAGCAGTGAATACAGGGTGAAACGGGATCAGCCCCAGCATTTT.

The chain couples TRBV3-1 (or the pseudogene TRBV3-2) to TRBJ1-2, with 7 bases lining up with TRBD1. The CDR3 is made up of 16 amino acids. Unmatched junction bases numbered 9, after V lost 2 bases and J lost 3 bases. Germline values: CDR1 LGHDT, CDR2 YNNKEL (reference sequence). The CDR3 region is CASSQRRETGYYGYTF. DNA of the CDR3: TGTGCCAGCAGCCAAAGGAGGGAGACAGGGTACTATGGCTACACCTTC.

The chain employs TRBV5-1 and TRBJ2-7, with 8 bases identical to TRBD1. CDR1 and CDR2 from the germline V gene are SGHRS and YFSETQ. The ends lost 0 bases at V and 0 bases at J; junction bases unmatched: 14. CDR3 size: 19 residues. CDR3 nucleotide sequence: TGCGCCAGCAGCTTGGGCGACCTTAGGACAGGGAGAAGCTCCTACGAGCAGTACTTC. It codes for CASSLGDLRTGRSSYEQYF.

This sequence joins TRBV7-2 and TRBJ1-1; 10 positions match TRBD1. The CDR3 has 14 residues. V lost 6 bases, J lost 5 bases, and 6 bases stayed unmatched. Germline CDR1 reads SGHTA; CDR2 reads FQGNSA. DNA for the CDR3: TGTGCCAGCAGTTCGACAGGGGGCTGGACTGAAGCTTTCTTT. Its translation is CASSSTGGWTEAFF.

The V call is TRBV27, the J call TRBJ2-2, with 8 bases lining up with TRBD2. From germline, CDR1 is MNHEY and CDR2 SMNVEV (reference sequence). Unmatched junction bases numbered 12, after V lost 5 bases and J lost 7 bases. The CDR3 is made up of 16 amino acids. The CDR3 loop is CASSRYGGALGGELFF. The CDR3 DNA follows: TGTGCCAGCAGTCGCTACGGGGGGGCCCTCGGCGGGGAGCTGTTTTTT.

The chain links TRBV7-6 to TRBJ2-6, with D hard to call. Germline assignment: CDR1 SGHVS and CDR2 FNYEAQ. The CDR3 length is 15 residues. V shed 4 bases and J shed 2 bases, with 9 bases lying between them. The DNA of the CDR3 is TGTGCCAGCAGCTCCCTCGGTACTGGGGCCAACGTCCTGACTTTC. Its translation: CASSSLGTGANVLTF.

This rearrangement joins TRBV4-2 to TRBJ1-1; TRBD1 matches 11 bases. Germline assignment: CDR1 LGHNA and CDR2 YNFKEQ. J lost 6 bases, V lost 3 bases, and 6 bases had no gene match. CDR3 length: 15 residues. CDR3 sequence reads: CASSHPGQGGAEAFF. The DNA of the CDR3 is TGTGCCAGCAGCCACCCGGGACAGGGGGGTGCTGAAGCTTTCTTT.

The chain employs TRBV7-9 and TRBJ1-4; TRBD1 aligns across 8 bases. The junction had 4 bases not matched to a gene; V was cut back by 4 bases and J by 0 bases. Germline assignment: CDR1 SEHNR and CDR2 FQNEAQ (reference sequence). The CDR3 has 16 amino acids. CDR3 in DNA: TGTGCCAGCAGCTCCGGACAGGGCGCAACTAATGAAAAACTGTTTTTT. Translation: CASSSGQGATNEKLFF.

The chain couples TRBV14 to TRBJ1-1, with a weak D call TRBD1 (5 bases). Germline loops: CDR1 SGHDN, CDR2 FVKESK. The CDR3 sequence is 14 residues long. The ends were cut back, 7 bases at V and 8 bases at J, with 20 bases in the middle. Here the CDR3 DNA reads TGTGCCAGCACCCCCGCGGGGGGGGGAGGAGAAGCTTTCTTT. Translated, it gives CASTPAGGGGEAFF.

In nucleotides, the CDR3 is TGTGCCAGCTCACCGAATCCCACAGGGAGCAATCAGCCCCAGCATTTT. Translated: CASSPNPTGSNQPQHF. The chain employs TRBV18 and TRBJ1-5; D is possibly TRBD1 (6 bases). The V and J ends lost 3 bases and 1 base respectively, with 13 bases between them. Germline CDR1 KGHSH, CDR2 LQKENI. The CDR3 totals 16 residues.

CDR3 bases: TGCAGCGTCTTTGGACAGTACTCTGGAAACACCATATATTTT. This codes for CSVFGQYSGNTIYF. The chain employs TRBV29-1 and TRBJ1-3; D possibly corresponds to TRBD1 (6 bases). Germline CDR1 reads SQVTM; CDR2 reads ANQGSEA. V was pared by 6 bases and J by 0 bases, with 12 bases between. The CDR3 covers 14 residues.

The chain combines TRBV5-1 with TRBJ2-1; the match to TRBD1 covers 7 bases. The length of the CDR3 is 16 residues. Germline V gene sequence: CDR1 SGHRS, CDR2 YFSETQ. V lost 4 bases, J lost 4 bases, and 11 bases stayed unmatched. For the CDR3, the DNA is TGCGCCAGCAGCCTCCTGAGACAGGGCGGTTACAATGAGCAGTTCTTC. Residues: CASSLLRQGGYNEQFF.